These T cell receptor beta chains were read from a single sample in a study of blood T cell repertoires in COVID-19. Sequencing was performed with immunoSEQ multiplex PCR; in TCRdb, only in-frame clones are kept and a portion is missing. The data contain about 140,000 clones, 80% to 85% of them singletons. Input material: peripheral blood. The receptors stem from a woman aged 60-70 years with acute or convalescent COVID-19. Both conserved end residues are part of each CDR3. The order of the fields is V gene, D gene, clone size, J gene, CDR3 DNA, CDR3 protein. D genes are given only for firm matches. Some rows have no size entry. The others give once, few or many, or a class for an expanded clone.

V gene: TRBV29-1; D gene: NA; clone size: NA; J gene: TRBJ1-2; CDR3 DNA: TGCAGCGTTCCGAGGGCAGAGGGCTACACCTTC; CDR3 protein: CSVPRAEGYTF
V gene: TRBV4-3; D gene: TRBD1; clone size: once; J gene: TRBJ1-2; CDR3 DNA: TGCGCCAGCAGCCAAGTGACAGGGACCCTTGGCTACACCTTC; CDR3 protein: CASSQVTGTLGYTF
V gene: TRBV3-1/TRBV3-2; D gene: NA; clone size: NA; J gene: TRBJ1-6; CDR3 DNA: TGTGCCAGCAGAGTAGGGGTTTCACCCCTCCACTTT; CDR3 protein: CASRVGVSPLHF
V gene: TRBV30; D gene: NA; clone size: NA; J gene: TRBJ1-6; CDR3 DNA: TGTGCCTGGAGTGAAACAGATAATTCACCCCTCCACTTT; CDR3 protein: CAWSETDNSPLHF
V gene: TRBV9; D gene: NA; clone size: few; J gene: TRBJ1-1; CDR3 DNA: TGTGCCAGCAGCGTAGTGGGACAGAACACTGAAGCTTTCTTT; CDR3 protein: CASSVVGQNTEAFF
V gene: TRBV10-3; D gene: TRBD1; clone size: NA; J gene: TRBJ1-3; CDR3 DNA: TGTGCCACTGGACAGGGGGGTTCTGGAAACACCATATATTTT; CDR3 protein: CATGQGGSGNTIYF
V gene: TRBV11-2; D gene: TRBD2; clone size: once; J gene: TRBJ2-3; CDR3 DNA: TGTGCCAGCAGCTTAAGGACTAGCCGGAGCACAGATACGCAGTATTTT; CDR3 protein: CASSLRTSRSTDTQYF
V gene: TRBV9; D gene: NA; clone size: NA; J gene: TRBJ2-5; CDR3 DNA: TGTGCCAGCAGCCCAGGGGTAGCCCAAGAGACCCAGTACTTC; CDR3 protein: CASSPGVAQETQYF
V gene: TRBV27; D gene: NA; clone size: once; J gene: TRBJ1-1; CDR3 DNA: TGTGCCAGCAGTGGGTACAGAAAGAACACTGAAGCTTTCTTT; CDR3 protein: CASSGYRKNTEAFF
V gene: TRBV4-3; D gene: NA; clone size: NA; J gene: TRBJ2-3; CDR3 DNA: TGCGCCAGCAGCCAAGATCATAGGACTCTCACAGATACGCAGTATTTT; CDR3 protein: CASSQDHRTLTDTQYF
V gene: TRBV28; D gene: TRBD2; clone size: NA; J gene: TRBJ2-7; CDR3 DNA: TGTGCCAGCAGGGCGGCGGGTAGCGGGAGTGGAGAGCAGTACTTC; CDR3 protein: CASRAAGSGSGEQYF
V gene: TRBV28; D gene: NA; clone size: NA; J gene: TRBJ2-4; CDR3 DNA: TGTGCCAGCGGCAGGGGCCCAAACATTCAGTACTTC; CDR3 protein: CASGRGPNIQYF
V gene: TRBV3-1/TRBV3-2; D gene: TRBD2; clone size: NA; J gene: TRBJ2-5; CDR3 DNA: TGTGCCAGCAGCCAAGGTGGGACTAGGGAGACCCAGTACTTC; CDR3 protein: CASSQGGTRETQYF
V gene: TRBV30; D gene: TRBD1; clone size: NA; J gene: TRBJ2-2; CDR3 DNA: TGTGCCTGGAGTGGGAGAGAGAGGGGGCAGGCCGGGGAGCTGTTTTTT; CDR3 protein: CAWSGRERGQAGELFF
V gene: TRBV11-1; D gene: NA; clone size: NA; J gene: TRBJ2-2; CDR3 DNA: TGTGCCAGCAGCTTAAGCTTCACCGGGGAGCTGTTTTTT; CDR3 protein: CASSLSFTGELFF
V gene: TRBV5-6; D gene: TRBD2; clone size: few; J gene: TRBJ2-1; CDR3 DNA: TGTGCCAGCAGCATTCCCGGGACTAGCGGATACAATGAGCAGTTCTTC; CDR3 protein: CASSIPGTSGYNEQFF
V gene: TRBV7-3; D gene: TRBD2; clone size: NA; J gene: TRBJ2-1; CDR3 DNA: TGTGCCAGCAGCCCGCCGGGACTAGCACGGAATGAGCAGTTCTTC; CDR3 protein: CASSPPGLARNEQFF
V gene: TRBV4-1; D gene: NA; clone size: NA; J gene: TRBJ2-7; CDR3 DNA: TGCGCCAGCAGCCAAGAGGAGCAGTACAACGAGCAGTACTTC; CDR3 protein: CASSQEEQYNEQYF
V gene: TRBV5-6; D gene: NA; clone size: NA; J gene: TRBJ1-1; CDR3 DNA: TGTGCCAGCAGCCTGAGAGGCACTGAAGCTTTCTTT; CDR3 protein: CASSLRGTEAFF
V gene: TRBV5-5; D gene: TRBD2; clone size: NA; J gene: TRBJ2-5; CDR3 DNA: TGTGCCAGCAGCTCGTATAGCGGGGCCCAAGAGACCCAGTACTTC; CDR3 protein: CASSSYSGAQETQYF
V gene: TRBV24-1; D gene: NA; clone size: NA; J gene: TRBJ2-3; CDR3 DNA: TGTGCCACCAGTGACACAAACACAGATACGCAGTATTTT; CDR3 protein: CATSDTNTDTQYF
V gene: TRBV2; D gene: NA; clone size: NA; J gene: TRBJ1-6; CDR3 DNA: TGTGCCAGCGCAGACAGCTATAATTCACCCCTCCACTTT; CDR3 protein: CASADSYNSPLHF